This T cell receptor (beta chain) stems from a study of T cells in Graves' hyperthyroidism and ophthalmopathy. Study in general: The authors collected peripheral blood at initial diagnosis, before any treatment. Overall study results and limits: In the blood, most expanded thyroid clonotypes above 0.001 appeared as well.

From approximately 9.3 ml of fresh peripheral blood, PBMCs were isolated. Using RNA transcripts as the source, TCR beta CDR3 regions were amplified. HTBI primers drove first-round RT-PCR of the TCR CDR3. TCRdb reprocessed the multiplex PCR reads via MiXCR and lists one record per CDR3 protein. The table includes hundreds of thousands of distinct CDR3 sequences, over 10% detected once. The CDR3 extends over 19 amino acids. V gave up 3 bases and J gave up 0 bases; unmatched junction bases: 12. CDR1 SGHRS and CDR2 YFSETQ come from the germline V gene. This clonotype was detected a few times. Its antigen is not identified.

This chain links TRBV5-1 with TRBJ2-6; 7 bases are shared with TRBD2. The sample consisted of blood. The sequence was obtained from a woman aged 18-29 years with Graves' hyperthyroidism. The CDR3: CASSSSGSGYRSGANVLTF. The DNA of the CDR3 is TGCGCCAGCAGCTCCTCGGGTAGCGGGTACCGCTCTGGGGCCAACGTCCTGACTTTC.